Listed below are T cell receptor beta chains from one sample, sequenced in a study of cytomegalovirus exposure and HLA in healthy donors. Profiling relied on immunoSEQ multiplex PCR, and the TCRdb table lists in-frame clones only, not all of them. The sample table sets out approximately 110,000 clones. The material sequenced was PBMCs. The receptors were sampled from a man aged 40-49 years in good health and CMV-seronegative. The CDR3 runs from the conserved cysteine through the conserved F or W. D genes are given only for firm matches.

j_gene: TRBJ1-6
v_gene: TRBV7-2
d_gene: TRBD1
CDR3nt: TGTGCCAGCAGCATGGGACAGCCTAATTCACCCCTCCACTTT
CDR3aa: CASSMGQPNSPLHF

j_gene: TRBJ1-1
v_gene: TRBV19
d_gene: TRBD1
CDR3nt: TGTGCCAGTAGTATCCGACAGGGGGGAGGAGCTTTCTTT
CDR3aa: CASSIRQGGGAFF

j_gene: TRBJ2-7
v_gene: TRBV10-1
d_gene: .
CDR3nt: TGCGCCAGCAGTGAGTCAGGGAGCACCTACGAGCAGTACTTC
CDR3aa: CASSESGSTYEQYF

j_gene: TRBJ1-3
v_gene: TRBV5-1
d_gene: .
CDR3nt: TGCGCCAGCAGCTTTACGGGGGACACCATATATTTT
CDR3aa: CASSFTGDTIYF

j_gene: TRBJ1-1
v_gene: TRBV4-1
d_gene: TRBD1
CDR3nt: TGCGCCAGCAGCCATATGACAGGGGGGGGTTTCACTGAAGCTTTCTTT
CDR3aa: CASSHMTGGGFTEAFF

j_gene: TRBJ2-3
v_gene: TRBV7-3
d_gene: .
CDR3nt: TGTGCCAGCAGCTTAATCGGGGACACAGATACGCAGTATTTT
CDR3aa: CASSLIGDTDTQYF

j_gene: TRBJ2-2
v_gene: TRBV5-6
d_gene: .
CDR3nt: TGTGCCAGCAGCGCATGGCCCAGCACCGGGGAGCTGTTTTTT
CDR3aa: CASSAWPSTGELFF

j_gene: TRBJ1-1
v_gene: TRBV20-1
d_gene: .
CDR3nt: TGCAGTGCCCCGACGGGGGGGGAAGCTTTCTTT
CDR3aa: CSAPTGGEAFF

j_gene: TRBJ1-2
v_gene: TRBV19
d_gene: TRBD1
CDR3nt: TGTGCCAGTAGTAGAAAACAGGGGGGGGACTATGGCTACACCTTC
CDR3aa: CASSRKQGGDYGYTF

j_gene: TRBJ2-7
v_gene: TRBV25-1
d_gene: .
CDR3nt: TGTGCCAGCAGTGAACTCCCTCGTTCCGGGACAATCTACGAGCAGTACTTC
CDR3aa: CASSELPRSGTIYEQYF

j_gene: TRBJ2-3
v_gene: TRBV25-1
d_gene: .
CDR3nt: TGTGCCAGCAGTGCCGGCCGGGGGGCCCCAGATACGCAGTATTTT
CDR3aa: CASSAGRGAPDTQYF

j_gene: TRBJ2-7
v_gene: TRBV30
d_gene: .
CDR3nt: TGTGCCTGGAGAGGAGGGCGAGGTCCGGCCTACGAGCAGTACTTC
CDR3aa: CAWRGGRGPAYEQYF

j_gene: TRBJ2-1
v_gene: TRBV7-2
d_gene: TRBD2
CDR3nt: TGTGCCAGCAGCTTAGATGGGACTAGCGCCTACAATGAGCAGTTCTTC
CDR3aa: CASSLDGTSAYNEQFF

j_gene: TRBJ2-1
v_gene: TRBV10-3
d_gene: TRBD2
CDR3nt: TGTGCCATCAGTGAGAGGCTAGCGGGGTACAATGAGCAGTTCTTC
CDR3aa: CAISERLAGYNEQFF

j_gene: TRBJ2-6
v_gene: TRBV18
d_gene: .
CDR3nt: TGTGCCAGCTCCCCTGGGGGGGGCGTTTCTGGGGCCAACGTCCTGACTTTC
CDR3aa: CASSPGGGVSGANVLTF

j_gene: TRBJ2-1
v_gene: TRBV11-2
d_gene: TRBD2
CDR3nt: TGTGCCAGCAGCCTCCTAGCGGGAGCTACATATGAGCAGTTCTTC
CDR3aa: CASSLLAGATYEQFF

j_gene: TRBJ2-5
v_gene: TRBV7-3
d_gene: TRBD2
CDR3nt: TGTGCCAGCAGCAAGACAGCGGGAGCTCCATGGGAGACCCAGTACTTC
CDR3aa: CASSKTAGAPWETQYF

j_gene: TRBJ2-1
v_gene: TRBV11-3
d_gene: TRBD2
CDR3nt: TGTGCCAGCAGCCTCGGGACTAGCGACTACAATGAGCAGTTCTTC
CDR3aa: CASSLGTSDYNEQFF

j_gene: TRBJ2-2
v_gene: TRBV5-6
d_gene: TRBD1
CDR3nt: TGTGCCAGCAGCTTCTCGGGACAGGGCTATCCCGGGGAGCTGTTTTTT
CDR3aa: CASSFSGQGYPGELFF

j_gene: TRBJ2-1
v_gene: TRBV4-3
d_gene: TRBD2
CDR3nt: TGCGCCAGCAGCCAAGATGCCAGCGGGGCCTTGGGTGAGCAGTTCTTC
CDR3aa: CASSQDASGALGEQFF

j_gene: TRBJ2-2
v_gene: TRBV4-2
d_gene: .
CDR3nt: TGTGCCAGCAGCCCGGGGAAGGAGCTGTTTTTT
CDR3aa: CASSPGKELFF

j_gene: TRBJ1-1
v_gene: TRBV29-1
d_gene: TRBD1
CDR3nt: TGCAGCGTCAAGGGACAGGCGTACATGAACACTGAAGCTTTCTTT
CDR3aa: CSVKGQAYMNTEAFF

j_gene: TRBJ1-2
v_gene: TRBV25-1
d_gene: .
CDR3nt: TGTGCCAGCAGTGAGGTCGGGGTTGGCTACACCTTC
CDR3aa: CASSEVGVGYTF

j_gene: TRBJ2-7
v_gene: TRBV29-1
d_gene: TRBD1
CDR3nt: TGCAGCGTGGACACCGGGACAGGAGTCCGAGAGCAGTACTTC
CDR3aa: CSVDTGTGVREQYF

j_gene: TRBJ2-7
v_gene: TRBV18
d_gene: .
CDR3nt: TGTGCCAGCTCACCCCAGGGTACCCACGAGCAGTACTTC
CDR3aa: CASSPQGTHEQYF

j_gene: TRBJ1-2
v_gene: TRBV6-6
d_gene: .
CDR3nt: TGTGCCAGCAGTCCCCCAAGGCAGGGCGGCGGCTACACCTTC
CDR3aa: CASSPPRQGGGYTF

j_gene: TRBJ2-1
v_gene: TRBV7-2
d_gene: TRBD2
CDR3nt: TGTGCCAGCAGATCTAGCGGGGCCTACAATGAGCAGTTCTTC
CDR3aa: CASRSSGAYNEQFF

j_gene: TRBJ2-1
v_gene: TRBV7-6
d_gene: TRBD2
CDR3nt: TGTGCCAGCAACTTGGGGCGGGAGGGGAATGAGCAGTTCTTC
CDR3aa: CASNLGREGNEQFF

j_gene: TRBJ2-2
v_gene: TRBV5-6
d_gene: TRBD1
CDR3nt: TGTGCCAGCAGGCCTGACAGGGGGCACACCGGGGAGCTGTTTTTT
CDR3aa: CASRPDRGHTGELFF

j_gene: TRBJ2-1
v_gene: TRBV4-1
d_gene: TRBD1
CDR3nt: TGCGCCAGCAGTCTAGGACAGGGCTATGAGCAGTTCTTC
CDR3aa: CASSLGQGYEQFF

j_gene: TRBJ2-3
v_gene: TRBV7-2
d_gene: .
CDR3nt: TGTGCCAGCAGCTTACAGAGCACAGATACGCAGTATTTT
CDR3aa: CASSLQSTDTQYF

j_gene: TRBJ1-4
v_gene: TRBV5-1
d_gene: .
CDR3nt: TGCGCCAGCAGCTTGGAGCGTACGGCTAATGAAAAACTGTTTTTT
CDR3aa: CASSLERTANEKLFF

j_gene: TRBJ1-3
v_gene: TRBV21-1
d_gene: .
CDR3nt: TGTGCCAGCAGCAAAGTTTGTGGGACAGGGGGGTCCTTTGGAAACACCATATATTTT
CDR3aa: CASSKVCGTGGSFGNTIYF

j_gene: TRBJ1-3
v_gene: TRBV10-2
d_gene: .
CDR3nt: TGCGCCAGCAGTTCCTCGAGCTCTGGAAACACCATATATTTT
CDR3aa: CASSSSSSGNTIYF

j_gene: TRBJ2-4
v_gene: TRBV5-1
d_gene: TRBD2
CDR3nt: TGCGCCAGCAGAGTCCGACTAGCGGAAAACATTCAGTACTTC
CDR3aa: CASRVRLAENIQYF

j_gene: TRBJ1-6
v_gene: TRBV30
d_gene: .
CDR3nt: TGTGCCTGGAGTCCACGTATGACAGCTTCCTATAATTCACCCCTCCACTTT
CDR3aa: CAWSPRMTASYNSPLHF

j_gene: TRBJ2-7
v_gene: TRBV7-9
d_gene: TRBD1
CDR3nt: TGTGCCAGCAGCTTAGACGCGACAGGGGGCGAGCAGTACTTC
CDR3aa: CASSLDATGGEQYF

j_gene: TRBJ2-3
v_gene: TRBV28
d_gene: TRBD1
CDR3nt: TGTGCCAGCAACCACAGGGGATTTAGTCCCACAGATACGCAGTATTTT
CDR3aa: CASNHRGFSPTDTQYF

j_gene: TRBJ2-3
v_gene: TRBV7-2
d_gene: .
CDR3nt: TGTGCCAGCAGCTTACGTACTTTCACAGATACGCAGTATTTT
CDR3aa: CASSLRTFTDTQYF

j_gene: TRBJ2-1
v_gene: TRBV11-2
d_gene: .
CDR3nt: TGTGCCAGCAGCTTAGCCAGATACAATGAGCAGTTCTTC
CDR3aa: CASSLARYNEQFF

j_gene: TRBJ2-7
v_gene: TRBV7-7
d_gene: .
CDR3nt: TGTGCTAGCAGCTTAGCGGCAGGGGGAAACAACGAGCAGTACTTC
CDR3aa: CASSLAAGGNNEQYF

j_gene: TRBJ2-7
v_gene: TRBV6-5
d_gene: .
CDR3nt: TGTGCCAGCAGCAGAGGAGCAAAATCCTACGAGCAGTACTTC
CDR3aa: CASSRGAKSYEQYF

j_gene: TRBJ2-1
v_gene: TRBV2
d_gene: .
CDR3nt: TGTGCCAGCAGCCCCGTAAAGGGGAGGAATGAGCAGTTCTTC
CDR3aa: CASSPVKGRNEQFF

j_gene: TRBJ2-7
v_gene: TRBV11-3
d_gene: TRBD1
CDR3nt: TGTGCCAGCGCTCCAGGGGGCCTTGCTTCGTACGAGCAGTACTTC
CDR3aa: CASAPGGLASYEQYF

j_gene: TRBJ2-7
v_gene: TRBV11-2
d_gene: .
CDR3nt: TGTGCCAGCAGCTTCCAATGGAGGTCCGAGCAGTACTTC
CDR3aa: CASSFQWRSEQYF

j_gene: TRBJ2-5
v_gene: TRBV10-2
d_gene: .
CDR3nt: TGCGCCAGCAGTCCCACGAGGGAGACCCAGTACTTC
CDR3aa: CASSPTRETQYF

j_gene: TRBJ2-7
v_gene: TRBV21-1
d_gene: .
CDR3nt: TGTGCCAGCAGCCCCCCAGTAGCGGGAGCTCTAGAGCAGTACTTC
CDR3aa: CASSPPVAGALEQYF

j_gene: TRBJ1-5
v_gene: TRBV25-1
d_gene: .
CDR3nt: TGTGCCAGCAGTCAGACGGCGGGTCAGCCCCAGCATTTT
CDR3aa: CASSQTAGQPQHF

j_gene: TRBJ1-1
v_gene: TRBV10-3
d_gene: .
CDR3nt: TGTGCCATCAGTGAGGACGGGGGAATGAACACTGAAGCTTTCTTT
CDR3aa: CAISEDGGMNTEAFF

j_gene: TRBJ1-2
v_gene: TRBV11-3
d_gene: TRBD1
CDR3nt: TGTGCCAGCAGCAAGGCCGGGACAGGGGGCGACTATGGCTACACCTTC
CDR3aa: CASSKAGTGGDYGYTF

j_gene: TRBJ1-4
v_gene: TRBV19
d_gene: TRBD1
CDR3nt: TGTGCCAGTAGATCAGGGGGCGATAATGAAAAACTGTTTTTT
CDR3aa: CASRSGGDNEKLFF

j_gene: TRBJ1-5
v_gene: TRBV28
d_gene: TRBD1
CDR3nt: TGTGCCAGCAGATTGGGACAGGGCCTAAATCAGCCCCAGCATTTT
CDR3aa: CASRLGQGLNQPQHF

j_gene: TRBJ2-7
v_gene: TRBV11-3
d_gene: TRBD2
CDR3nt: TGTGCCAGCAGCTTCTCAGCGGGAGCAAGGGAGCAGTACTTC
CDR3aa: CASSFSAGAREQYF

j_gene: TRBJ2-1
v_gene: TRBV10-1
d_gene: TRBD1
CDR3nt: TGCGCCAGCAGTGAGTCGGGGACAGTCTACAATGAGCAGTTCTTC
CDR3aa: CASSESGTVYNEQFF